The 21 T cell receptor beta chains presented below share a single source sample, sequenced in a study of chemoradiotherapy in HPV16-positive cancers. Measured with immunoSEQ multiplex PCR; TCRdb has only the in-frame clones, and not every one. The table includes about 35,000 clones, 92% detected once. The starting material was blood, obtained from a patient who underwent chemoradiotherapy. These receptors all stem from a human donor with HPV-associated anogenital cancer.

In DNA, the CDR3 is TGTGCCAGCAGTTACTCGATGGGACGGACTATGCGCTACACCTTC. Its translation is CASSYSMGRTMRYTF. V is TRBV6-5 and J is TRBJ1-2; tentatively, D is TRBD1 (5 bases). The germline CDR1 and CDR2 sequences are MNHEY and SVGAGI. This CDR3 spans 15 amino acids. Trimming left V 0 bases short and J 9 bases short, with 17 bases between.

This clone came up once. The junction does not match germline at one end; this may be a read error. The J gene is TRBJ2-1, the V gene TRBV19, with 15 bases aligning to TRBD2. The CDR3 runs to 15 residues. Germline V gives CDR1 LNHDA, CDR2 SQIVND (reference sequence). CDR3 sequence reads: CASSPGTSGGNGQFF. The CDR3 DNA is TGTGCCAGTAGTCCCGGGACTAGCGGGGGGAATGGGCAGTTCTTC.

The chain joins TRBV7-9 to TRBJ2-1; perhaps TRBD1 as D (7 bases). V was pared by 8 bases and J by 1 base, with 27 bases between. This CDR3 region has 19 residues. CDR1 is SEHNR, CDR2 FQNEAQ, per germline (reference sequence). The CDR3 region has the DNA TGTGCCAGCGGCAAGGCGGGCAGGGGGGTAAAGGGGTCCTACAATGAGCAGTTCTTC. Its translation: CASGKAGRGVKGSYNEQFF.

The chain carries TRBV6-5 and TRBJ2-7; 11 nucleotides line up with TRBD2. CDR3 length: 14 amino acids. The junction had 7 bases not matched to a gene; V was cut back by 5 bases and J by 7 bases. Germline CDR1 is MNHEY and CDR2 is SVGAGI. CDR3 coding DNA: TGTGCCAGCAGTCCAGTAGCGGGGGGGTTTGAGCAGTACTTC. Its protein is CASSPVAGGFEQYF.

The chain links TRBV6-5 to TRBJ2-1; D gene ambiguous. V was trimmed by 6 bases and J by 9 bases, leaving 12 bases between them. Germline CDR1 is MNHEY and CDR2 is SVGAGI. The CDR3 runs 12 residues. CDR3 nucleotide sequence: TGTGCCAGCAGGCGCCACGGTAGTGAGCAGTTCTTC. Encoded protein: CASRRHGSEQFF.

The genes are TRBV5-1 and TRBJ1-5; 8 bases are shared with TRBD1. Trimming at V came to 2 bases and at J to 6 bases, leaving 1 base not matched to a gene. Germline assignment: CDR1 SGHRS and CDR2 YFSETQ. The length of the CDR3 is 13 residues. CDR3 in DNA: TGCGCCAGCAGCTTCGGACAGGGTCAGCCCCAGCATTTT. Amino acids: CASSFGQGQPQHF.

V and J are TRBV7-9 and TRBJ2-5; D gene unclear. The CDR3 loop spans 14 amino acids. The germline V gene has CDR1 SEHNR and CDR2 FQNEAQ (reference sequence). Deletions cut 1 base from V and 2 bases from J, with 8 bases between. This CDR3 is CASSLVPSQETQYF. The CDR3 nucleotides read TGTGCCAGCAGCTTAGTCCCATCACAAGAGACCCAGTACTTC. The variable domain in full, with the rest retrieved from reference TRBV7-9 and TRBJ2-5, is DTGVSQNPRHKITKRGQNVTFRCDPISEHNRLYWYRQTLGQGPEFLTYFQNEAQLEKSRLLSDRFSAERPKGSFSTLEIQRTEQGDSAMYLCASSLVPSQETQYFGPGTRLLVL.

The chain links TRBV7-2 to TRBJ1-5; possible D gene TRBD1, 5 bases. The germline V gene has CDR1 SGHTA and CDR2 FQGNSA. The V end was cut by 5 bases, the J end by 10 bases, with 24 bases between. This CDR3 spans 16 amino acids. The CDR3 nucleotides are TGTGCCAGCAGCCTGCGGGGGACGGAAACCGTTTCACCCCAGCATTTT. Amino acid sequence: CASSLRGTETVSPQHF.

A few counts support this clone. V and J are TRBV30 and TRBJ2-2, with TRBD2 identical over 7 bases. V dropped 0 bases and J dropped 3; count of bases not matched to a gene: 7. CDR3 length: 16 amino acids. CDR1 is GTSNPN and CDR2 is SVGIG in the germline V gene (reference sequence). CDR3 sequence (DNA): TGTGCCTGGAGTGTACCCGGTGGGGGGGACACCGGGGAGCTGTTTTTT. Amino acid sequence: CAWSVPGGGDTGELFF.

This clone was observed a few times. The gene calls are TRBV5-1 and TRBJ2-5; D ambiguous. CDR3 length equals 14 residues. Per germline, CDR1 SGHRS and CDR2 YFSETQ. Trimming removed 4 bases at V and 1 base at J, with 11 bases between. CDR3 sequence (DNA): TGCGCCAGCAGCCCCCCCCGGTCCCAAGAGACCCAGTACTTC. Translated, it gives CASSPPRSQETQYF.

The chain recombines TRBV11-2 with TRBJ2-7, with D uncertain. CDR1 SGHAT and CDR2 FQNNGV come from the germline V gene. The CDR3 length is 10 residues. Trimming left V 6 bases short and J 4 bases short, with 4 bases between. The CDR3 loop reads CASRHYEQYF. The CDR3 DNA reads TGTGCCAGCAGACATTACGAGCAGTACTTC.

The chain links TRBV27 to TRBJ1-1; TRBD1 agrees at 7 bases. CDR3 length: 13 amino acids. The V and J ends lost 6 bases and 5 bases, in that order; junction bases with no gene match: 6. The germline V gene encodes CDR1 MNHEY and CDR2 SMNVEV (reference sequence). CDR3 protein: CASSPRGVTEAFF. In DNA form, the CDR3 reads TGTGCCAGCAGCCCCAGGGGGGTGACTGAAGCTTTCTTT.

The chain uses TRBV11-2 and TRBJ1-2, with no clear D. The CDR3 is made up of 15 amino acids. Trimming removed 4 bases at V and 4 bases at J, with 16 bases between. The germline V gene has CDR1 SGHAT and CDR2 FQNNGV. The CDR3 is CASSSHLVTAYGYTF. DNA of the CDR3: TGTGCCAGCAGCTCCCACTTGGTTACCGCCTATGGCTACACCTTC.

This clone was recorded a few times. This chain uses TRBV7-2 with TRBJ1-1; D call uncertain. CDR3 length: 13 residues. V was shortened by 5 bases and J by 8 bases, with 15 bases between the two germline ends. Germline V CDR1 and CDR2: SGHTA, FQGNSA. CDR3 nucleotide sequence: TGTGCCAGCAGCCAAGCCGTGGACTGGGAAGCTTTCTTT. This codes for CASSQAVDWEAFF.

The CDR3 sequence is CASSPGLAGGPVTQYF. The CDR3 DNA reads as TGCGCCAGCAGCCCGGGACTAGCGGGGGGGCCGGTTACGCAGTATTTT. The chain recombines TRBV5-1 with TRBJ2-3, with 16 bases that match TRBD2. After removal of 4 bases from V and 8 bases from J, the junction contained 7 bases not matched to a gene. The germline V gene encodes CDR1 SGHRS and CDR2 YFSETQ. The CDR3 runs to 16 residues.

The chain carries TRBV4-1 and TRBJ2-6; D is unresolved. Germline V gives CDR1 MGHRA, CDR2 YSYEKL. The germline V and J ends were trimmed by 1 base and 4 bases, with 8 bases remaining between them. The CDR3 length is 15 residues. DNA for the CDR3: TGCGCCAGCAGCCAAGGGGCGCGGGGGGCCAACGTCCTGACTTTC. The encoded protein is CASSQGARGANVLTF.

The table lists this clone with a count of one. This rearrangement joins TRBV4-1 to TRBJ2-7; D is unresolved. The germline gives CDR1 MGHRA, CDR2 YSYEKL. V was shortened by 2 bases and J by 0 bases, with 11 bases between the two germline ends. This CDR3 is 15 amino acids long. The CDR3 sequence is CASSQFYLDSYEQYF. CDR3 bases: TGCGCCAGCAGCCAATTCTATCTTGACTCCTACGAGCAGTACTTC.

CDR3 residues: CASSQEWEDTEAFF. The CDR3 DNA follows: TGTGCCAGCAGCCAAGAGTGGGAGGACACTGAAGCTTTCTTT. The rearrangement joins TRBV14 to TRBJ1-1; unclear D gene. Germline V gives CDR1 SGHDN, CDR2 FVKESK. V lost 0 bases and J lost 3, with 8 bases in between. This CDR3 is built from 14 residues.

The rearrangement joins TRBV19 to TRBJ2-7; the D gene could be TRBD1 or TRBD2 (5 bases each). The CDR3 sequence is 14 residues long. Germline V gives CDR1 LNHDA, CDR2 SQIVND (reference sequence). Trimming took 3 bases from V and 1 from J, leaving 10 bases between them. CDR3 residues: CASSIPGLSYEQYF. CDR3 coding DNA: TGTGCCAGTAGTATTCCGGGGCTGTCCTACGAGCAGTACTTC.

CDR3 sequence (DNA): TGCAGCGTTGAATTTGGAAACACCATATATTTT. As protein: CSVEFGNTIYF. The chain recombines TRBV29-1 with TRBJ1-3; D remains unclear. Germline V lookup: CDR1 SQVTM, CDR2 ANQGSEA. Between the trimmed V and J ends, which lost 2 bases and 3 bases, there was a span of 2 bases. CDR3 length: 11 amino acids.

The V call is TRBV7-9, the J call TRBJ2-1; TRBD2 matches at 10 bases. CDR1 and CDR2 (germline): SEHNR, FQNEAQ (reference sequence). There are 18 residues in the CDR3. The trim removed 1 base at V and 0 bases at J, leaving 6 bases unmatched. CDR3 bases: TGTGCCAGCAGCTTAGTTGTACTAGCGGGGAGCTCCTACAATGAGCAGTTCTTC. It is translated as CASSLVVLAGSSYNEQFF.